These 17 T cell receptor beta chains originate from one sample sequenced in a study of cytomegalovirus exposure and HLA in healthy donors. PCR involved 60 Vbeta and 13 Jbeta primers. The method was immunoSEQ multiplex PCR; TCRdb's version includes in-frame clones alone and lacks a portion of them. The sample includes some 190,000 clones, around 84% of them seen just once. The sample consisted of PBMCs. The receptor set was obtained from a man aged 40-50 years in good health and CMV-seropositive.

The chain has TRBV6-1 and TRBJ1-6; D is unclear. Looked up from germline, CDR1 is MNHNS and CDR2 is SASEGT. This CDR3 contains 13 residues. Trimming took off 2 bases at V and 8 bases at J, with 7 bases between the two ends. The CDR3 region has the DNA TGTGCCAGCAGTGAAAGCAGCGATTCACCCCTCCACTTT. Translated, it gives CASSESSDSPLHF.

This rearrangement joins TRBV30 to TRBJ2-1, with 7 bases lining up with TRBD2. CDR1 and CDR2 from the germline V gene are GTSNPN and SVGIG (reference sequence). With V trimmed by 5 bases and J by 14 bases, 12 bases remained unmatched. This CDR3 comprises 12 residues. The CDR3 DNA sequence: TGTGCCTGGGCCTCTGCTGGGGGAGGGGAGTTCTTC. Translation gives CAWASAGGGEFF.

This chain joins TRBV28 and TRBJ2-7, with D possibly TRBD1 on 6 matching bases. The CDR3 length is 14 residues. Trimming removed 5 bases from V and 0 bases from J, with 11 bases in between. Looked up from germline, CDR1 is MDHEN and CDR2 is SYDVKM. CDR3 coding DNA: TGTGCCAGCAGTCCGTGGACAGACTCCTACGAGCAGTACTTC. Translated, it gives CASSPWTDSYEQYF.

The rearrangement joins TRBV11-2 to TRBJ2-7; 8 bases align to TRBD1. V trimming: 1 base; J trimming: 2 bases; junction bases outside the gene matches: 4. The CDR3 loop spans 15 amino acids. CDR1 is SGHAT and CDR2 is FQNNGV in the germline V gene. Here the CDR3 DNA reads TGTGCCAGCAGCTTAGGGACAGGGACCGCCTACGAGCAGTACTTC. Amino acids: CASSLGTGTAYEQYF.

The chain couples TRBV5-6 to TRBJ2-7; D not certain. The germline V and J ends were trimmed by 0 bases and 4 bases, with 11 bases remaining between them. CDR1 and CDR2 from the germline V gene are SGHDT and YYEEEE. The CDR3 contains 14 residues. CDR3 in DNA: TGTGCCAGCAGCTTGGAAGCACAGTTTTACGAGCAGTACTTC. The encoded protein is CASSLEAQFYEQYF.

V is TRBV1 and J is TRBJ1-1; the table names TRBD1, a call not compared with the DNA. TRBV1 is shown as a pseudogene. The CDR3 covers 19 residues. The chain's CDR3 is CTSSQLSTGWDIGGTEAFF. DNA of the CDR3: TGCACCAGCAGCCAACTTTCGACAGGGTGGGACATCGGGGGCACTGAAGCTTTCTTT.

J is TRBJ2-7 and V is TRBV27, with TRBD1 matching over 10 bases. CDR1 is MNHEY and CDR2 is SMNVEV in the germline V gene (reference sequence). V lost 2 bases and J lost 4; bases outside the gene matches: 5. CDR3 length equals 15 residues. CDR3 nucleotide sequence: TGTGCCAGCAGTTTAATGGGACAGGGGACATACGAGCAGTACTTC. Its protein is CASSLMGQGTYEQYF.

The table lists this clone with a few counts. The rearrangement joins TRBV4-3 to TRBJ1-1, with 8 bases aligning to TRBD1. Germline CDR1 LGHNA, CDR2 YSLEER. This CDR3 contains 15 residues. Trimming cost V 0 bases and J 10 bases; bases outside gene matches: 10. The DNA for the CDR3 is TGCGCCAGCAGCCAAGAAAGACAGGGGAACATCGGAGCTTTCTTT. Translated, it gives CASSQERQGNIGAFF.

DNA of the CDR3: TGTGCCAGCAGCTTGGCCGAGACAGGGGGCACGGAGCAGTACTTC. Its translation is CASSLAETGGTEQYF. The chain recombines TRBV5-4 with TRBJ2-7, with TRBD1 matching 10 bases. Germline V gene sequence: CDR1 SGHNT, CDR2 YYREEE (reference sequence). With 0 bases clipped from V and 7 bases from J, the junction kept 7 bases outside the gene matches. This CDR3 comprises 15 residues. Complete variable domain (other parts from reference TRBV5-4 and TRBJ2-7): ETGVTQSPTHLIKTRGQQVTLRCSSQSGHNTVSWYQQALGQGPQFIFQYYREEENGRGNFPPRFSGLQFPNYSSELNVNALELDDSALYLCASSLAETGGTEQYFGPGTRLTVT.

Here the CDR3 DNA reads TGTGCCAGCAGGCCCGTAGCGGGGGGGCCGGGAGAGCAGTACTTC. This translates into CASRPVAGGPGEQYF. The V gene is TRBV6-6, the J gene TRBJ2-7, with 11 bases fitting TRBD2. Germline CDR1 is MNHNY and CDR2 is SVGAGI (reference sequence). This CDR3 is built from 15 residues. V lost 6 bases, J lost 7 bases, and 11 bases stayed unmatched.

J is TRBJ1-2 and V is TRBV9; 9 positions match TRBD1. Germline V lookup: CDR1 SGDLS, CDR2 YYNGEE. CDR3 length: 13 residues. Losses at the gene ends were 5 bases for V and 8 bases for J; bases not matched to a gene: 7. DNA for the CDR3: TGTGCCAGCAGAATTGGGACAGGGAAAGGCTACACCTTC. Protein: CASRIGTGKGYTF.

The DNA of the CDR3 is TGTGCCAGCAGCCCCCGGACTAGCGGGGCATCCTACGAGCAGTACTTC. This encodes CASSPRTSGASYEQYF. This chain connects TRBV9 to TRBJ2-5, with 12 bases fitting TRBD2. The assigned J gene may be wrong: the sequence end matches TRBJ2-7 better. Per the germline V gene, CDR1 is SGDLS and CDR2 is YYNGEE. The CDR3 sequence is 16 residues long.

The gene calls are TRBV4-1 and TRBJ2-3; TRBD1 matches 7 bases. Unmatched junction bases numbered 4, after V lost 0 bases and J lost 4 bases. Germline CDR1 reads MGHRA; CDR2 reads YSYEKL. The CDR3 totals 15 residues. The CDR3: CASSQEGQYSDTQYF. Here the CDR3 DNA reads TGCGCCAGCAGCCAAGAGGGACAGTACTCAGATACGCAGTATTTT.

The rearrangement joins TRBV7-6 to TRBJ2-5, with 8 positions matching TRBD2. The length of the CDR3 is 16 residues. Germline V gene sequence: CDR1 SGHVS, CDR2 FNYEAQ. The V segment lost 6 bases and the J segment 2 bases; nucleotides outside the gene matches: 11. The CDR3 DNA follows: TGTGCCAGCAGACTAGCAGGGCGGGAGGAACAAGAGACCCAGTACTTC. Residues: CASRLAGREEQETQYF.

This sequence joins TRBV13 and TRBJ2-3; 9 nucleotides match TRBD1. The V segment lost 4 bases and the J segment 2 bases; nucleotides outside the gene matches: 4. The germline V gene has CDR1 PRHDT and CDR2 FYEKMQ (reference sequence). The CDR3 length is 15 residues. CDR3: CASSSDRGYTDTQYF. The DNA for the CDR3 is TGTGCCAGCAGCTCGGACAGGGGTTACACAGATACGCAGTATTTT.

The CDR3 region has the DNA TGTGCCAGCAGCCAAGCTGATAAACAGGCCCTTAGGGAGCAGTACTTC. Protein product: CASSQADKQALREQYF. V usage is TRBV7-9 and J usage is TRBJ2-7, with D perhaps matching TRBD1 (5 bases). In germline, CDR1 is SEHNR, CDR2 FQNEAQ (reference sequence). The CDR3 runs 16 residues. The ends were cut back, 5 bases at V and 7 bases at J, with 24 bases in the middle.

This chain links TRBV2 with TRBJ1-2; D may be TRBD1 (6 bases). CDR1 and CDR2 (germline): SNHLY, FYNNEI. The CDR3 length is 12 residues. Trimming pared 4 bases from V and 7 bases from J, leaving 10 bases between. The CDR3 here is CASSVRGGGYTF. CDR3 DNA: TGTGCCAGCAGTGTTAGGGGGGGTGGCTACACCTTC.